The source of this T cell receptor beta chain is a study of OX40 agonist ivuxolimab in advanced cancers. Study-wide context: People in dose escalation had one of these cancers: hepatocellular carcinoma, melanoma, renal cell or head and neck cancer. Study-wide points: Partial responders dosed at 0.1-3.0 mg/kg displayed clonal expansion ranking among the lowest.

The CDR3 runs 15 residues. The junction had 6 bases not matched to a gene; V was cut back by 4 bases and J by 0 bases. CDR1 is SGHDT, CDR2 YYEEEE, per germline. Profiling relied on immunoSEQ multiplex PCR, and the TCRdb table lists in-frame clones only, not all of them. This table has 25,000 to 35,000 clones, roughly 83% appearing once. In the case of this clone: Its antigen is unknown.

This sample comprised CD4+ or CD8+ T cells sorted from blood, obtained in a trial of the OX40 agonist ivuxolimab. V and J are TRBV5-6 and TRBJ1-2; TRBD1 aligns across 7 bases. The sequence was obtained from an adult with an advanced solid tumor such as melanoma, head and neck, liver or kidney cancer. The CDR3 DNA is TGTGCCAGCAGCGAGGGACAGCAGACTAACTATGGCTACACCTTC. Translated: CASSEGQQTNYGYTF. Full variable domain (missing parts from reference TRBV5-6 and TRBJ1-2): DAGVTQSPTHLIKTRGQQVTLRCSPKSGHDTVSWYQQALGQGPQFIFQYYEEEERQRGNFPDRFSGHQFPNYSSELNVNALLLGDSALYLCASSEGQQTNYGYTFGSGTRLTVV.